The clone carrying this T cell receptor (beta chain) was counted many times. Its matching antigen is unknown. These data belong to a study of T cells in Graves' hyperthyroidism and ophthalmopathy. Regions amplified from RNA transcripts were the TCR beta CDR3 regions. A first-round RT-PCR of the TCR CDR3 used the HTBI primer set. Each CDR3 protein is one row after TCRdb ran MiXCR on the multiplex PCR reads. Here the sample spans about 400,000 distinct CDR3 sequences, around 15% being singletons. The study's findings and limits: Separating ophthalmopathy from stable hyperthyroidism was achieved by a 13 V-J model. Ophthalmopathy was predicted by the model a median of roughly 6.6 months ahead of onset. Most clonotypes expanded in thyroid above 0.001 were likewise present in blood.

The V segment lost 9 bases and the J segment 3 bases; nucleotides outside the gene matches: 6. This CDR3 has 14 residues. Germline CDR1 MNHEY, CDR2 SMNVEV (reference sequence). It was uncontrolled infection, other autoimmune disease, pregnancy or lactation that excluded patients. Sequencing used blood. The sequence derives from a woman aged 55 to 70 with Graves' ophthalmopathy. The V call is TRBV27, the J call TRBJ2-7; 12 bases match TRBD2. The CDR3 region has the DNA TGTGCCAGTAGATGGACTAGCGGGAACTACGAGCAGTACTTC. This encodes CASRWTSGNYEQYF.